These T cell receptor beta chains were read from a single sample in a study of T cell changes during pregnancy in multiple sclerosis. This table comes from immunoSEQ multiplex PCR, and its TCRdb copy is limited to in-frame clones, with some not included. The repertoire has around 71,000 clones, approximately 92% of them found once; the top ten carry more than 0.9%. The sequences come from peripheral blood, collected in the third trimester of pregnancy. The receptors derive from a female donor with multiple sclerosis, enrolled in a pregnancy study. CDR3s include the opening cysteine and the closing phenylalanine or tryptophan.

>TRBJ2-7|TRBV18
CASSPASGSSYEQYF
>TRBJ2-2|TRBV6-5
CASSSLAGQNTGELFF
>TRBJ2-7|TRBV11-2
CASSYYTGGINEQYF
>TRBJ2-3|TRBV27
CASRRVASTDTQYF
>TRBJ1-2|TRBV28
CASRTPGQGTDYTF
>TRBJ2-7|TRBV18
CASSPPGQGGYEQYF
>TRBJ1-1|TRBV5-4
CASSYPGGEGTEAFF
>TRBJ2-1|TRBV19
CASSPETSGRLDEQFF
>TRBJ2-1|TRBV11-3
CASGIAGQIYNEQFF
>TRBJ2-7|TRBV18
CASSLGTSGYEQYF
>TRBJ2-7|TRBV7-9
CASSLGDRVWNEQYF
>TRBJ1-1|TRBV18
CASSGTDNTEAFF
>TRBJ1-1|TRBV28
CASSLRRGNTEAFF
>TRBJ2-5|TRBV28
CASSLSLRETQYF
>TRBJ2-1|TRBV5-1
CASSSPDRSNEQFF
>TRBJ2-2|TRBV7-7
CASSLESGRNTGELFF
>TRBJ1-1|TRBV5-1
CASSSGGRAKTNTEAFF
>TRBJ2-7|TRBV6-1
CASSASGLNYEQYF
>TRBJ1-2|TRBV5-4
CASSGGRDYGYTF
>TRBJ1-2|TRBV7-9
CASSHVSSRAGYTF
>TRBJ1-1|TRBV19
CASNREGGLNTEAFF
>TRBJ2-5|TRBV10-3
CAISEAGQNQETQYF
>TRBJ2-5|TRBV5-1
CASSLVSSGRGVETQYF
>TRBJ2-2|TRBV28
CASIWSSTGELFF
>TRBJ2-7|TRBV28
CASIPARGVGHYEQYF
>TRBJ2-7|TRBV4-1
CASSQTGTGGYEQYF
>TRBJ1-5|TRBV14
CASSQVGGQPQHF
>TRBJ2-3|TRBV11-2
CASSQEANTQYF
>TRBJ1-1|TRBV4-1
CASSLYPQFGRSTEAFF
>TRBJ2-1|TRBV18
CASSTGLAGQVEQFF
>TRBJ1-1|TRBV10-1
CASSPRGHTEAFF
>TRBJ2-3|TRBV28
CASRSSGHSTDTQYF
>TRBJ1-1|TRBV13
CASSLRRGSAFF
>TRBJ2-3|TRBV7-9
CASRRGGGSTDTQYF
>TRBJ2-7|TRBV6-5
CASSYVGEQYF
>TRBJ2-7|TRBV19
CASSMGGYEQYF
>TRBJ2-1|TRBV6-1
CASNGTSGVYNEQFF
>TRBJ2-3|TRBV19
CASSGAGEGDTQYF
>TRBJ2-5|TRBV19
CASSIEWGVGETQYF
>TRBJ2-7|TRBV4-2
CASSPSSGRPSYEQYF
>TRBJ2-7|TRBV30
CAWSASSGVGTYEQYF
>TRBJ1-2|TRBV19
CASRNRGSNYGYTF
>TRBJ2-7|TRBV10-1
CASSDGQDYEQYF
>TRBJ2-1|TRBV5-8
CASSLAGGLNEQFF
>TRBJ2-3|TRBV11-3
CASSPGLAGTDTQYF
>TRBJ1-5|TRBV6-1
CASSEGPSGGQPQHF
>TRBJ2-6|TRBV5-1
CASSLALAGGSGLLSGANVLTF
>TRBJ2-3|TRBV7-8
CASVSGNTDTQYF
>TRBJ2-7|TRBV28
CASNPGQGASYEQYF
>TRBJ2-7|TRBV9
CASSVGMGRSYEQYF
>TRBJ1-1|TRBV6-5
CASSYGTGYTEAFF
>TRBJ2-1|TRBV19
CASSISEDEQFF
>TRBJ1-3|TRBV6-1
CASSEVGNTIYF
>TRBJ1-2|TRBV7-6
CASSLGAQGRGYGYTF
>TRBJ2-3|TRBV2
CASSPGTSGSTDTQYF